This TCR beta chain was observed in a study of PD-L1 blockade in urothelial cancer. The V gene's germline CDR1 is WNHNN and CDR2 SYGVQD (reference sequence). V shed 6 bases, J shed 6 bases, and the junction held 3 bases outside the gene matches. The CDR3 totals 14 residues. Assay: immunoSEQ multiplex PCR; the TCRdb copy retains only in-frame clones and omits some. The sample holds tens of thousands of clones, roughly 87% seen once. The chain uses TRBV10-1 and TRBJ2-3, with 13 bases that match TRBD2. This clonotype was sampled from a man in his sixties or seventies with urothelial cancer. The sample in question was PBMCs, obtained around atezolizumab (anti-PD-L1) treatment. The CDR3 here is CASSGLAGADTQYF. DNA of the CDR3: TGCGCCAGCAGCGGACTAGCGGGAGCGGATACGCAGTATTTT.